The 15 T cell receptor beta chains below were found in one sample sequenced in a study of response to subunit inactivated influenza vaccine. Via MiXCR, TCRdb re-called the RT-PCR reads, giving one row per CDR3 protein. This table has about 520,000 distinct CDR3 sequences, approximately 7.8% appearing once. The sample consisted of PBMCs from blood, taken less than 30 months after vaccination. The receptors stem from a man aged 45 to 75 who received an inactivated influenza vaccine.

This clonotype has a handful of counts. One end of the junction is discordant with germline, which a read error may explain. V usage is TRBV5-1 and J usage is TRBJ1-1; maybe TRBD1 (6 bases). The germline V gene has CDR1 SGHRS and CDR2 YFSETQ. CDR3 length equals 14 residues. The CDR3 nucleotides are TGCGCCAGCAGCAATGGACAGCCGAACACTGAAGCTTGCTTT. Translated, it gives CASSNGQPNTEACF.

This clonotype has only a few counts. J is TRBJ1-3 and V is TRBV5-6, with a possible D match to TRBD1 (6 bases). Germline V gene lookup returns CDR1 SGHDT and CDR2 YYEEEE. Trimming pared 3 bases from V and 0 bases from J, leaving 10 bases between. The CDR3 sequence is 15 residues long. DNA for the CDR3: TGTGCCAGCAGCTCAAACAGGGACTCTGGAAACACCATATATTTT. Translated: CASSSNRDSGNTIYF.

This clonotype was seen only a few times. The chain is built from TRBV15 and TRBJ1-6; D gene unclear. The V end was cut by 1 base, the J end by 10 bases, with 8 bases between. This CDR3 is 13 amino acids long. The germline V gene has CDR1 LNHNV and CDR2 YYDKDF (reference sequence). CDR3 nucleotides: TGTGCCACCAGCAGAGCCGTAGGGTCACCCCTCCACTTT. Protein sequence: CATSRAVGSPLHF. Looking up the rest from reference TRBV15 and TRBJ1-6 gives the full variable domain: DAMVIQNPRYQVTQFGKPVTLSCSQTLNHNVMYWYQQKSSQAPKLLFHYYDKDFNNEADTPDNFQSRRPNTSFCFLDIRSPGLGDTAMYLCATSRAVGSPLHFGNGTRLTVT.

V and J are TRBV5-5 and TRBJ2-5; 12 bases match TRBD2. The length of the CDR3 is 16 residues. V gave up 4 bases and J gave up 2 bases; unmatched junction bases: 6. Germline CDR1 SGHKS, CDR2 YYEKEE (reference sequence). The DNA for the CDR3 is TGTGCCAGCAGCCGAGGGACTAGCGGGCGACAAGAGACCCAGTACTTC. Protein sequence: CASSRGTSGRQETQYF.

The V and J genes are TRBV21-1 and TRBJ1-6; no check of the table's D call, TRBD1, against the DNA was made. TRBV21-1 is labeled a pseudogene. The CDR3 has 19 residues. The CDR3 DNA reads as TGTGCCAGCAGCAATCTTACAGGGCACCTTAGCTCCTATAATTCACCCCTCCACTTT. This gives the protein CASSNLTGHLSSYNSPLHF.

This clonotype was recorded at least ten times. The chain couples TRBV5-4 to TRBJ2-1, with D possibly being TRBD1 (6 bases). Trimming shortened V by 0 bases and J by 9 bases, and 28 bases separated the two germline ends. The CDR3 runs to 19 residues. Germline V gene sequence: CDR1 SGHNT, CDR2 YYREEE (reference sequence). The CDR3 DNA reads TGTGCCAGCAGCTTGGAGACGCTCGGACAGCTCCTCAGGGGTTCTGAGCAGTTCTTC. It yields the protein CASSLETLGQLLRGSEQFF.

The chain has TRBV27 and TRBJ2-7; possible D gene TRBD2, 7 bases. V gave up 3 bases and J gave up 3 bases, with 15 bases separating them. The CDR3 runs to 15 residues. From germline, CDR1 is MNHEY and CDR2 SMNVEV (reference sequence). Here the CDR3 reads CASSFFGGGVYEQYF. The DNA of the CDR3 is TGTGCCAGCAGTTTTTTCGGAGGGGGGGTCTACGAGCAGTACTTC.

This clonotype came up many times. One end of the junction varies from germline; a read error may be responsible. The chain uses TRBV5-1 and TRBJ1-1; tentative D call: TRBD1 (6 bases). This CDR3 spans 14 amino acids. CDR1 is SGHRS, CDR2 YFSETQ, per germline. CDR3 residues: CASSPGRGNTEAFF. The CDR3 coding sequence is TGTGCCAGCAGCCCGGGCAGGGGTAACACTGAAGCTTTCTTT.

J is TRBJ2-1 and V is TRBV7-2; no firm D call. CDR3 size: 15 residues. CDR1 is SGHTA, CDR2 FQGNSA, per germline. With 1 base removed from V and 3 bases from J, the gap between germline ends came to 10 bases. CDR3 nucleotide sequence: TGTGCCAGCAGCTTAGTACGGATGCTCTACAATGAGCAGTTCTTC. Encoded protein: CASSLVRMLYNEQFF. Full variable domain (rest looked up from reference TRBV7-2 and TRBJ2-1): GAGVSQSPSNKVTEKGKDVELRCDPISGHTALYWYRQSLGQGLEFLIYFQGNSAPDKSGLPSDRFSAERTGGSVSTLTIQRTQQEDSAVYLCASSLVRMLYNEQFFGPGTRLTVL.

There are a few counts of this clonotype. The genes are TRBV5-8 and TRBJ2-1; D perhaps matches TRBD2 (5 bases). CDR3 size: 17 residues. Germline assignment: CDR1 SGHTS and CDR2 YDEGEE. Between the trimmed V and J ends, which lost 5 bases and 3 bases, there was a span of 21 bases. The CDR3 DNA is TGTGCCAGCAGAATCGCACCGGAGGACGAAATCTACAATGAGCAGTTCTTC. Amino acid sequence: CASRIAPEDEIYNEQFF.

The gene calls are TRBV30 and TRBJ2-2; tentative D call: TRBD1 (6 bases). Germline-derived CDR1 and CDR2 are GTSNPN and SVGIG (reference sequence). The CDR3 is 12 amino acids. The ends were cut back, 5 bases at V and 10 bases at J, with 14 bases in the middle. Here the CDR3 DNA reads TGTGCCTGGGGGCTGGGACATTCGGAGCTGTTTTTT. It translates to CAWGLGHSELFF.

The V and J genes are TRBV5-6 and TRBJ2-7; the D is unclear. Germline-derived CDR1 and CDR2 are SGHDT and YYEEEE. The CDR3 sequence is 13 residues long. With 8 bases removed from V and 2 bases from J, the gap between germline ends came to 14 bases. Written as DNA, the CDR3 is TGTGCCAGGGGCCCCGGGCTCGCCTACGAGCAGTACTTC. It encodes CARGPGLAYEQYF.

This clonotype was counted at least ten times. The chain employs TRBV3-2 and TRBJ1-2; TRBD1, the D gene given by the table, was not confirmed from the DNA. TRBV3-2 is classified as a pseudogene. The CDR3 covers 15 residues. CDR3 amino acids: CASSHEGRAIYGYTF. CDR3 nucleotides: TGTGCCAGCAGCCACGAGGGACGCGCGATCTATGGCTACACCTTC.

This clonotype has only a few counts. The rearrangement uses TRBV5-1 and TRBJ2-7; 8 nucleotides line up with TRBD2. This CDR3 has 16 residues. V shed 4 bases and J 0 bases; nucleotides not matched to a gene: 9. The germline gives CDR1 SGHRS, CDR2 YFSETQ. The CDR3 loop reads CASSRTSGKTSYEQYF. Here the CDR3 DNA reads TGCGCCAGCAGCCGAACTAGCGGAAAAACCTCCTACGAGCAGTACTTC. The whole variable domain, remainder taken from reference TRBV5-1 and TRBJ2-7, is KAGVTQTPRYLIKTRGQQVTLSCSPISGHRSVSWYQQTPGQGLQFLFEYFSETQRNKGNFPGRFSGRQFSNSRSEMNVSTLELGDSALYLCASSRTSGKTSYEQYFGPGTRLTVT.

The V and J genes are TRBV4-3 and TRBJ1-2; TRBD1 might be the D (6 bases). Germline assignment: CDR1 LGHNA and CDR2 YSLEER. This CDR3 is built from 15 residues. V was shortened by 0 bases and J by 2 bases, with 10 bases between the two germline ends. In DNA form, the CDR3 reads TGCGCCAGCAGCCAAGATGGTCAGGGGAACTATGGCTACACCTTC. Translation gives CASSQDGQGNYGYTF.